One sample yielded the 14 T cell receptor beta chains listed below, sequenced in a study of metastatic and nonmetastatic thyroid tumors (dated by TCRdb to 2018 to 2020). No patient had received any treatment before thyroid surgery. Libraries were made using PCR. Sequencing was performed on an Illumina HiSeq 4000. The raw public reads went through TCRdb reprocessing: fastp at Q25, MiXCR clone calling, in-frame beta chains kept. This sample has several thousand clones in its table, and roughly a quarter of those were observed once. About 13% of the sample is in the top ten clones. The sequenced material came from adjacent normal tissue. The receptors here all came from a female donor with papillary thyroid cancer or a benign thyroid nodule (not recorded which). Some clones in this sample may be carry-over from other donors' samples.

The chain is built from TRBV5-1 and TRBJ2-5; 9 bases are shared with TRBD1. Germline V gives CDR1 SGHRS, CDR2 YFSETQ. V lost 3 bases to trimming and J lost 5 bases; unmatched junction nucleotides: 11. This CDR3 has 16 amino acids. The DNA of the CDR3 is TGCGCCAGCAGCTCCCCGAGGGACAGGGTTGATGAGACCCAGTACTTC. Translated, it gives CASSSPRDRVDETQYF.

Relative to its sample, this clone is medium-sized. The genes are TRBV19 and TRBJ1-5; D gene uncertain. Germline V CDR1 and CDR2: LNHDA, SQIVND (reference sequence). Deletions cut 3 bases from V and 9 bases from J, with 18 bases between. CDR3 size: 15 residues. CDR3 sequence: CASSIIPQPSGPQHF. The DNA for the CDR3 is TGTGCCAGTAGTATCATCCCGCAGCCGTCGGGGCCCCAGCATTTT.

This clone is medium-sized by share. As DNA, the CDR3 is TGCGCCAGCAGCCCGGAGGGGGCAGACCGTAACTATGGCTACACCTTC. Its translation is CASSPEGADRNYGYTF. The gene calls are TRBV5-1 and TRBJ1-2, with TRBD1 matching over 7 bases. After removal of 4 bases from V and 1 base from J, the junction contained 10 bases not matched to a gene. CDR3 length: 16 amino acids. CDR1 and CDR2 (germline): SGHRS, YFSETQ. The full variable domain, rest sourced from reference TRBV5-1 and TRBJ1-2, is KAGVTQTPRYLIKTRGQQVTLSCSPISGHRSVSWYQQTPGQGLQFLFEYFSETQRNKGNFPGRFSGRQFSNSRSEMNVSTLELGDSALYLCASSPEGADRNYGYTFGSGTRLTVV.

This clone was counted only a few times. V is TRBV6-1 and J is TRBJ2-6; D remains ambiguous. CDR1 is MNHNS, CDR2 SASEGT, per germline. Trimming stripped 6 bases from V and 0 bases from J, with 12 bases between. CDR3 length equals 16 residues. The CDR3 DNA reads TGTGCCAGCAGCCCCGAGGCCTTCTCTGGGGCCAACGTCCTGACTTTC. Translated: CASSPEAFSGANVLTF.

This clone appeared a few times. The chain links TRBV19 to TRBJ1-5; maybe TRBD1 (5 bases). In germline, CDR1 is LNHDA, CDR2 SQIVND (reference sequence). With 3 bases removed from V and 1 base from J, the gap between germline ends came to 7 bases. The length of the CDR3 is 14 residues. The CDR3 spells CASSMGPSNQPQHF. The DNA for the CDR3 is TGTGCCAGTAGTATGGGACCGAGCAATCAGCCCCAGCATTTT.

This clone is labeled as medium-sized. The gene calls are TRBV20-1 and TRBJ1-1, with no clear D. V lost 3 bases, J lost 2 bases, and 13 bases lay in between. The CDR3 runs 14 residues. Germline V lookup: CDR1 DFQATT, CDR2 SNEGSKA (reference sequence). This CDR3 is CSASTPEGNTEAFF. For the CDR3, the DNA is TGCAGTGCTAGTACCCCCGAAGGTAACACTGAAGCTTTCTTT.

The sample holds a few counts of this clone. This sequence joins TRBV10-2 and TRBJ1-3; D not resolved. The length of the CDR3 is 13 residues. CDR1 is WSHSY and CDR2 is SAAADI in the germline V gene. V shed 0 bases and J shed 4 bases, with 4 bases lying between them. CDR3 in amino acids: CASSESRGNTIYF. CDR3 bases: TGCGCCAGCAGTGAGTCACGAGGAAACACCATATATTTT.

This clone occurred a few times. The CDR3 DNA is TGTGCCAGCAGTTTTGGAGGGGGCCTTAATGGTGAAGCTTTCTTT. Protein: CASSFGGGLNGEAFF. The chain combines TRBV28 with TRBJ1-1; 7 bases map to TRBD1. Germline V gene lookup returns CDR1 MDHEN and CDR2 SYDVKM. Trimming took 3 bases from V and 7 from J; bases not matched to a gene: 11. The CDR3 extends over 15 amino acids.

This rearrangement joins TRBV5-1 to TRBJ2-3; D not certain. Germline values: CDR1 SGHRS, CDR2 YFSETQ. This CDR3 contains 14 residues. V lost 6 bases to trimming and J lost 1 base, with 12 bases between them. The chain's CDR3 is CASTRGQGTDTQYF. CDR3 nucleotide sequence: TGCGCCAGCACCCGTGGGCAGGGCACAGATACGCAGTATTTT. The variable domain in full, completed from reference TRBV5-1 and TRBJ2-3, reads KAGVTQTPRYLIKTRGQQVTLSCSPISGHRSVSWYQQTPGQGLQFLFEYFSETQRNKGNFPGRFSGRQFSNSRSEMNVSTLELGDSALYLCASTRGQGTDTQYFGPGTRLTVL.

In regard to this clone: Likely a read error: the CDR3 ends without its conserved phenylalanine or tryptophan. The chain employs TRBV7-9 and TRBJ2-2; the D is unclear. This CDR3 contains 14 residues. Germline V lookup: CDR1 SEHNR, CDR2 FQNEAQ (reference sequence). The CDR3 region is CASSSVPQTGELFL. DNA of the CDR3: TGCGCCAGCAGCTCGGTACCCCAGACCGGGGAGCTGTTTCTT.

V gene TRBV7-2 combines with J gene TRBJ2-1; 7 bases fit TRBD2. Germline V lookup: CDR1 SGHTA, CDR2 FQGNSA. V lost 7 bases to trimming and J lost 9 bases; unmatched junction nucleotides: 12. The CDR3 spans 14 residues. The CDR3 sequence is CASTRGLEGGEQFF. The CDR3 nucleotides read TGTGCCAGCACACGCGGACTAGAAGGAGGTGAGCAGTTCTTC.

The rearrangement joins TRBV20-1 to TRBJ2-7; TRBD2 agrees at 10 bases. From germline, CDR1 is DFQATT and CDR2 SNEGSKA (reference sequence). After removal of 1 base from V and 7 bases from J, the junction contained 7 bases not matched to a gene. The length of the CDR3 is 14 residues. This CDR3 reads CSARVAGGMGEQYF. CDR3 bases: TGCAGTGCTAGAGTAGCGGGAGGAATGGGGGAGCAGTACTTC.

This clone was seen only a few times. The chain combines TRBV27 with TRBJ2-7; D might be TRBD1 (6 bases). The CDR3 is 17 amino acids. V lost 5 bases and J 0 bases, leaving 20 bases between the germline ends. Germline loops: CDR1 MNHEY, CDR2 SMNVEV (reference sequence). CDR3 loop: CASSACSGAGDSYEQYF. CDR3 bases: TGTGCCAGCAGTGCGTGTTCTGGGGCAGGGGACTCCTACGAGCAGTACTTC.

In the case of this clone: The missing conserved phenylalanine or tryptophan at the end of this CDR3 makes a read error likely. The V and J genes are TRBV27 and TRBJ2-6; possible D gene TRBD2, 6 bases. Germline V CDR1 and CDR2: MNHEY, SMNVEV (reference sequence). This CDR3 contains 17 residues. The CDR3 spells CDSSRGTGVSGDNVLTL. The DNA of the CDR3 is TGTGACAGTTCCCGAGGGACGGGGGTCTCTGGGGACAACGTCCTGACTCTC.